The table lists the clone carrying this T cell receptor beta chain with a few counts. Its antigen is not known. This sample is drawn from a study of CD8 T cells in ankylosing spondylitis. Findings and limits, study-wide: Apparently characteristic of ankylosing spondylitis blood was a TCR beta motif (roughly eight highly homologous variants). Those disease-linked clones were CD8+; they were also relatively rare in peripheral blood. Significant enrichment of disease-linked clones was reportedly seen in matched ankylosing spondylitis synovial fluid. A subset of motif variants has previously been described in the synovial fluid and blood of reactive arthritis.

Germline V gives CDR1 SNHLY, CDR2 FYNNEI. The CDR3 has 13 residues. V gave up 1 base and J gave up 2 bases, with 4 bases separating them. 5'-RACE, quantitative and with molecular barcodes, yielded the TCR beta libraries. TCRdb reprocessed the 5' RACE reads via MiXCR and lists one record per CDR3 protein. The table shows under 450,000 distinct CDR3 sequences, with more than 15% occurring only once. The origin of this receptor is a male donor with ankylosing spondylitis. The chain is built from TRBV2 and TRBJ2-3; no reliable D call. The sequenced sample was blood, either unsorted or a sorted T cell fraction (not recorded which). CDR3 loop: CASSEEFTDTQYF. The DNA for the CDR3 is TGTGCCAGCAGTGAAGAGTTCACAGATACGCAGTATTTT.